Presented here are 14 T cell receptor beta chains from one specimen sequenced in a study of cytomegalovirus exposure and HLA in healthy donors. Using immunoSEQ multiplex PCR, the repertoire was profiled, and TCRdb retains in-frame clones only, with some absent. The sample contains about 360,000 clones, more than 80% of which appear only once. The sample comprised PBMCs. The receptor source for this set is a woman younger than 35 in good health and CMV-seronegative.

The chain combines TRBV11-2 with TRBJ2-2; 7 nucleotides agree with TRBD2. The CDR3 sequence is 16 residues long. From germline, CDR1 is SGHAT and CDR2 FQNNGV. V shed 2 bases, J shed 5 bases, and the junction held 8 bases outside the gene matches. CDR3 bases: TGTGCCAGCAGCTTACTGCGGGGGTTTAGAACCGGGGAGCTGTTTTTT. This translates into CASSLLRGFRTGELFF.

The rearrangement uses TRBV18 and TRBJ1-2; 7 nucleotides align to TRBD1. From germline, CDR1 is KGHSH and CDR2 LQKENI. The V and J ends lost 3 bases and 6 bases, in that order; junction bases with no gene match: 4. There are 13 residues in the CDR3. In DNA form, the CDR3 reads TGTGCCAGCTCACCCTCGACAGGGAATGGCTACACCTTC. Translating gives CASSPSTGNGYTF.

V is TRBV30 and J is TRBJ1-5, with no clear D. Deletions cut 1 base from V and 5 bases from J, with 12 bases between. The CDR3 loop spans 14 amino acids. The V gene's germline CDR1 is GTSNPN and CDR2 SVGIG (reference sequence). CDR3 in amino acids: CAWSERRRHQPQHF. The CDR3 bases are TGTGCCTGGAGTGAGCGGCGGAGACATCAGCCCCAGCATTTT.

This clone was counted only a few times. CDR3 DNA: TGTGCCAGCAGCCAAGATTTAGGCGGCACTGAAGCTTTCTTT. The encoded protein is CASSQDLGGTEAFF. J is TRBJ1-1 and V is TRBV4-2; D gene unclear. Germline CDR1 reads LGHNA; CDR2 reads YNFKEQ. The V end lost 0 bases, the J end lost 4 bases, and 9 bases lay between the germline ends. The CDR3 sequence is 14 residues long.

This chain connects TRBV9 to TRBJ1-5, with 10 bases that match TRBD1. Trimming took 5 bases from V and 6 from J; bases not matched to a gene: 5. The CDR3 has 14 amino acids. Germline V gene data show CDR1 as SGDLS and CDR2 as YYNGEE. CDR3 in amino acids: CASSRQGASQPQHF. The CDR3 DNA reads as TGTGCCAGCAGTCGACAGGGGGCAAGTCAGCCCCAGCATTTT. The full variable domain, its missing parts supplied by reference TRBV9 and TRBJ1-5, is DSGVTQTPKHLITATGQRVTLRCSPRSGDLSVYWYQQSLDQGLQFLIQYYNGEERAKGNILERFSAQQFPDLHSELNLSSLELGDSALYFCASSRQGASQPQHFGDGTRLSIL.

The V and J genes are TRBV30 and TRBJ2-7; D is uncertain. The CDR3 contains 12 residues. The ends were cut back, 4 bases at V and 2 bases at J, with 9 bases in the middle. Germline V lookup: CDR1 GTSNPN, CDR2 SVGIG (reference sequence). CDR3 nucleotides: TGTGCCTGGAACTATGGAGCCTACGAGCAGTACTTC. Translating it yields CAWNYGAYEQYF.

This chain connects TRBV15 to TRBJ1-2, with TRBD1 matching 8 bases. Losses at the gene ends were 4 bases for V and 3 bases for J; bases not matched to a gene: 13. Germline CDR1 is LNHNV and CDR2 is YYDKDF (reference sequence). The CDR3 is 17 amino acids. CDR3 amino acids: CATSTSDTGGGDYGYTF. DNA of the CDR3: TGTGCCACCAGCACCTCAGATACAGGGGGTGGGGACTATGGCTACACCTTC.

The gene calls are TRBV27 and TRBJ2-1, with TRBD1 as a possible D gene (5 bases). V was trimmed by 0 bases and J by 0 bases, leaving 9 bases between them. Germline V gene data show CDR1 as MNHEY and CDR2 as SMNVEV (reference sequence). The CDR3 spans 16 residues. CDR3 nucleotide sequence: TGTGCCAGCAGTTTATCGTACAGGCTCTCCTACAATGAGCAGTTCTTC. Translation gives CASSLSYRLSYNEQFF.

The chain has TRBV9 and TRBJ2-2, with 11 bases aligning to TRBD2. Germline V CDR1 and CDR2: SGDLS, YYNGEE. The CDR3 is made up of 17 amino acids. The V segment lost 4 bases and the J segment 1 base; nucleotides outside the gene matches: 6. CDR3 sequence: CASSPFLAGGNTGELFF. CDR3 in DNA: TGTGCCAGCAGCCCATTCCTAGCGGGAGGGAACACCGGGGAGCTGTTTTTT.

This clone came up once. This chain connects TRBV28 to TRBJ2-1; no reliable D call. Germline assignment: CDR1 MDHEN and CDR2 SYDVKM. The CDR3 has 13 residues. Trimming left V 1 base short and J 12 bases short, with 13 bases between. In DNA, the CDR3 is TGTGCCAGCAGTTTATATCAGGTTTCGGTGCAGTTCTTC. The encoded protein is CASSLYQVSVQFF.

The genes are TRBV5-8 and TRBJ2-5; 9 positions match TRBD1. CDR3 length: 14 amino acids. Germline CDR1 is SGHTS and CDR2 is YDEGEE. With 4 bases clipped from V and 4 bases from J, the junction kept 5 bases outside the gene matches. Here the CDR3 DNA reads TGTGCCAGCAGCCAAGGACAGGGGATAGAGACCCAGTACTTC. It codes for CASSQGQGIETQYF.

The chain joins TRBV27 to TRBJ2-5; TRBD1 aligns across 12 bases. Germline V gene data show CDR1 as MNHEY and CDR2 as SMNVEV (reference sequence). V lost 3 bases to trimming and J lost 5 bases; unmatched junction nucleotides: 10. CDR3 size: 17 residues. The CDR3 reads CASSFWGQGAVGETQYF. CDR3 coding DNA: TGTGCCAGCAGTTTTTGGGGACAGGGGGCGGTAGGGGAGACCCAGTACTTC.

The CDR3 sequence is CASSHRDYWYF. The CDR3 DNA reads as TGTGCCAGCAGTCACCGGGACTACTGGTACTTC. The chain couples TRBV6-5 to TRBJ2-7, with 7 nucleotides matching TRBD2. This CDR3 has 11 residues. J lost 12 bases, V lost 5 bases, and 7 bases had no gene match. Germline CDR1 reads MNHEY; CDR2 reads SVGAGI.

The chain carries TRBV28 and TRBJ2-5, with D possibly TRBD1 on 5 matching bases. Germline CDR1 MDHEN, CDR2 SYDVKM. This CDR3 comprises 14 residues. V shed 2 bases and J shed 2 bases, with 9 bases lying between them. The CDR3 DNA sequence: TGTGCCAGCAGTTTAAGGGGCGGACAAGAGACCCAGTACTTC. It translates to CASSLRGGQETQYF.